This T cell receptor (beta chain) was captured by sequencing in a study of a mutant IDH1 vaccine in newly diagnosed glioma. Study summary: Pretreatment consisted of radiotherapy, temozolomide, or both, with most receiving both. Study results and limitations: Pseudoprogression showed no apparent link to changes in top peripheral T cell clonotypes. It was over 85% of patients that developed vaccine-induced immune responses.

Some clones are missing from TCRdb's copy, which holds only in-frame ones; the method was immunoSEQ multiplex PCR. The sample includes 75,000 to 100,000 clones, around 80% of them seen just once. With respect to this clone: The target antigen is unknown.

Time point here: baseline, week 1 (first vaccination visit). The treatment is: pre-vaccination baseline after standard-of-care therapy. Each tumor in the donors was a new WHO grade 3 or 4 astrocytoma, IDH1-mutant and ATRX-lost. V dropped 0 bases and J dropped 3 bases, with 9 bases sitting between them. Germline CDR1 is MNHEY and CDR2 is SVGAGI. The CDR3 sequence is 14 residues long. This chain uses TRBV6-5 with TRBJ2-7, with D unresolved. The origin of this receptor is a man aged 35 to 55 with glioma. Some clones in this sample may be carry-over from other donors' samples. The source was PBMCs, collected from a glioma patient treated with radiotherapy, temozolomide or both. The CDR3 spells CASSYSAEDYEQYF. Here the CDR3 DNA reads TGTGCCAGCAGTTACTCGGCCGAGGACTACGAGCAGTACTTC.